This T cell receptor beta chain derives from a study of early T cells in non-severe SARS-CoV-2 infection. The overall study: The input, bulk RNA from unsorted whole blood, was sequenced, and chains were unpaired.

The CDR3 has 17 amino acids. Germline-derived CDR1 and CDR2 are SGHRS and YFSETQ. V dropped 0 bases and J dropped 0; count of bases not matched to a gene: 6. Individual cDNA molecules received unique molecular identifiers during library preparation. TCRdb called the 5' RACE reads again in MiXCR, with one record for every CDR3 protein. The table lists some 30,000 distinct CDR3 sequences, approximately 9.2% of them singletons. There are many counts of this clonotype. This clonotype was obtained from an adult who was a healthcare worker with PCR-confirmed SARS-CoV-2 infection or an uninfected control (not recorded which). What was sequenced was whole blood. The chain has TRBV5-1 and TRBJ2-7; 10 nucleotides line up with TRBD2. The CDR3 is CASSLALAGVASYEQYF. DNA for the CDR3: TGCGCCAGCAGCTTGGCCCTAGCGGGGGTGGCCTCCTACGAGCAGTACTTC.